This is a list of T cell receptor beta chains from one sample in a study of shared clonotypes between healthy human individuals. Measured with immunoSEQ multiplex PCR; TCRdb has only the in-frame clones, and not every one. This sample has 450,000 to 500,000 clones, with 60% to 85% found just once. Material: PBMCs. The receptors come from a woman aged 40-49 years in good health. Some clones in this sample may be carry-over from other donors' samples. Both conserved end residues are part of each CDR3. D genes are given only for firm matches. Size is omitted from some rows. Given values are once, few, many or a class for expanded clones.

TRBJ1-5	-	TRBV19	-	13	TGTGCCAGTAGTATTTTACTCCCCTTGCCCCAGCATTTT	CASSILLPLPQHF
TRBJ2-7	-	TRBV10-3	-	14	TGTGCCATCAGTGAGTCGTACTCGTCCTACGAGCAGTACTTC	CAISESYSSYEQYF
TRBJ2-7	TRBD1	TRBV28	once	14	TGTGCCAGCAGAGGGGGCGCCCCCCCCTACGAGCAGTACTTC	CASRGGAPPYEQYF
TRBJ1-4	-	TRBV18	-	15	TGTGCCAGCTCACCACCAGTCCAGGGGAGTGAAAAACTGTTTTTT	CASSPPVQGSEKLFF
TRBJ2-7	TRBD1	TRBV4-3	-	17	TGCGCCAGCAGCCAAGAGGGCACAGGGGATTCGGTTTACGAGCAGTACTTC	CASSQEGTGDSVYEQYF
TRBJ2-5	-	TRBV20-1	-	11	TGCAGTGCTGAGTACCAAGAGACCCAGTACTTC	CSAEYQETQYF
TRBJ1-1	-	TRBV27	-	16	TGTGCCAGCAGTTCCCTGTCCCTCTGGATGGGCACTGAAGCTTTCTTT	CASSSLSLWMGTEAFF
TRBJ1-2	TRBD1	TRBV30	-	12	TGTGCCTGGAGGGAAACAGGGGGCGGCTACACCTTC	CAWRETGGGYTF
TRBJ1-2	-	TRBV6-5	-	13	TGTGCCAGCAGCGACAGAGGCCTCTATGGCTACACCTTC	CASSDRGLYGYTF
TRBJ2-5	TRBD2	TRBV11-2	-	15	TGTGCCAGCAGCTTAGGAGTAGCGGGAGGGGGGACCCAGTACTTC	CASSLGVAGGGTQYF
TRBJ1-1	-	TRBV20-1	-	10	TGCAGTGCTATGGGGTGGGGAGCTTTCTTT	CSAMGWGAFF
TRBJ1-2	-	TRBV2	-	10	TGTGCCAGCAGTGCGTATGGCTACACCTTC	CASSAYGYTF
TRBJ1-1	-	TRBV27	-	14	TGTGCCAGCAAATTGACAGTCATGAACACTGAAGCTTTCTTT	CASKLTVMNTEAFF
TRBJ2-7	-	TRBV18	-	16	TGTGCCAGCTCACCACCGTCAGTCGGAGGGGCGGCGGAGCAGTACTTC	CASSPPSVGGAAEQYF
TRBJ1-5	TRBD1	TRBV5-1	-	14	TGCGCCAGCAGCCACACAGGGGGCAATCAGCCCCAGCATTTT	CASSHTGGNQPQHF
TRBJ2-1	TRBD2	TRBV30	many	15	TGTGCCTGGAGTGTACTCGGGACTAGCGGGACTGAGCAGTTCTTC	CAWSVLGTSGTEQFF
TRBJ2-7	-	TRBV27	-	14	TGTGCCAGCAGTTTATCGTGGCAGGGACGCGAGCAGTACTTC	CASSLSWQGREQYF
TRBJ1-5	-	TRBV19	-	16	TGTGCCAGTAGTCCATCGACGGGGTCTAGCAATCAGCCCCAGCATTTT	CASSPSTGSSNQPQHF